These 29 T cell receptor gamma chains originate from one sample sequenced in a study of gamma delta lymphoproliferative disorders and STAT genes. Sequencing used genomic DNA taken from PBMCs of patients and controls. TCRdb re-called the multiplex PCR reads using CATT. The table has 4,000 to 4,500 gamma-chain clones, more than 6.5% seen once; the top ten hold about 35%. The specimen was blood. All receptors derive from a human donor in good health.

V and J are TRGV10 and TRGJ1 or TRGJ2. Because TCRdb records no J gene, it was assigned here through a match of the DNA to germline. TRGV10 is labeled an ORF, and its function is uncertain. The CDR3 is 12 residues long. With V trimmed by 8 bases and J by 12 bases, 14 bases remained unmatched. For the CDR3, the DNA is TGTGCTGCGTGGGAAAAGGGGCGGGGGAAACTCTTT. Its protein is CAAWEKGRGKLF.

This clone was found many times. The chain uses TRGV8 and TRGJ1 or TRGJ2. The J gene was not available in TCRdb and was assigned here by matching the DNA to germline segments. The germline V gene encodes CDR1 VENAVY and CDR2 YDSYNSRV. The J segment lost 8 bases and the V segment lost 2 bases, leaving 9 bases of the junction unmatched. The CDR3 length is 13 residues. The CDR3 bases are TGTGCCACCTGGGATATAATAGGGGATAAGAAACTCTTT. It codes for CATWDIIGDKKLF.

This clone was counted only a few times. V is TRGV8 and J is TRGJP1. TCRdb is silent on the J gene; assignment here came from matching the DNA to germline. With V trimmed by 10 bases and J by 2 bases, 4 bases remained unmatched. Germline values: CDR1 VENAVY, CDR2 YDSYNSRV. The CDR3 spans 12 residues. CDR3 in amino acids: CATETTGWFKIF. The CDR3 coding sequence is TGTGCCACGGAGACCACTGGTTGGTTCAAGATATTT.

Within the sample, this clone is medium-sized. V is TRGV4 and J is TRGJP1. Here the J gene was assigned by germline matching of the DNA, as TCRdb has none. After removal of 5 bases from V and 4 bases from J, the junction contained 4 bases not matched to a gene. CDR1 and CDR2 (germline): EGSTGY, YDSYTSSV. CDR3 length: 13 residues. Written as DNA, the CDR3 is TGTGCCACCTGGGCAAACACTGGTTGGTTCAAGATATTT. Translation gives CATWANTGWFKIF.

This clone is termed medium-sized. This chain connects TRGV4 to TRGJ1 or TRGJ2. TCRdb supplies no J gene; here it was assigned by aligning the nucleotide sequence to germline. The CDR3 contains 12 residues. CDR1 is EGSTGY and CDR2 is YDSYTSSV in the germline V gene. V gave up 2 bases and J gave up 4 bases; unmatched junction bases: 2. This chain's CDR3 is CATWDAYYKKLF. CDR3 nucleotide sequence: TGTGCCACCTGGGATGCCTATTATAAGAAACTCTTT.

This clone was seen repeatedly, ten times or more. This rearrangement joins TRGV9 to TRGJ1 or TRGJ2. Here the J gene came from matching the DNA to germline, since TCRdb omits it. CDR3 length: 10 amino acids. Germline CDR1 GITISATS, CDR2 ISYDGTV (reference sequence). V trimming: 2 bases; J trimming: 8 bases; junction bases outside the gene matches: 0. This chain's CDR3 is CALWEDKKLF. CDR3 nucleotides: TGTGCCTTGTGGGAGGATAAGAAACTCTTT.

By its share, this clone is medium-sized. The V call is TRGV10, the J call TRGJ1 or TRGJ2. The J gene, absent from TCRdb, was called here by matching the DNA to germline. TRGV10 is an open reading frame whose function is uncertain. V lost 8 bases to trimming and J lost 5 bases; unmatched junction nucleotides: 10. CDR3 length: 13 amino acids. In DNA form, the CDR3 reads TGTGCTGCGTGGGATTATGAGGATTATAAGAAACTCTTT. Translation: CAAWDYEDYKKLF.

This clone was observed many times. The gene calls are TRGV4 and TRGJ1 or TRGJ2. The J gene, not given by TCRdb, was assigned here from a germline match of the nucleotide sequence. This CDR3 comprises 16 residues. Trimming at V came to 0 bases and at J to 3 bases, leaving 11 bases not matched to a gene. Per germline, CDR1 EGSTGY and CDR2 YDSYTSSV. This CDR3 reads CATWDGPIFSYYKKLF. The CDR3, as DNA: TGTGCCACCTGGGATGGGCCCATCTTCTCTTATTATAAGAAACTCTTT.

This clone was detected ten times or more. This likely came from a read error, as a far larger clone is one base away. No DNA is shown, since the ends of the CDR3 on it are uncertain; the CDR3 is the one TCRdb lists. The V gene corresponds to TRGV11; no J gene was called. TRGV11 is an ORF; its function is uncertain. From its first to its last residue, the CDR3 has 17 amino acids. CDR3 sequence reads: CTTVPVRSSQGGFKKLF.

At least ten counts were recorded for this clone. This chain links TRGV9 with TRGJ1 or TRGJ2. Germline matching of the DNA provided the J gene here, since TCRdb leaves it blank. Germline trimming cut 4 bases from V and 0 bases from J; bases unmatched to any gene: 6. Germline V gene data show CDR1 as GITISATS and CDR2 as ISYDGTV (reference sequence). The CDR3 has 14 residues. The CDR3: CALWDESNYYKKLF. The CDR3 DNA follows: TGTGCCTTGTGGGACGAATCGAATTATTATAAGAAACTCTTT.

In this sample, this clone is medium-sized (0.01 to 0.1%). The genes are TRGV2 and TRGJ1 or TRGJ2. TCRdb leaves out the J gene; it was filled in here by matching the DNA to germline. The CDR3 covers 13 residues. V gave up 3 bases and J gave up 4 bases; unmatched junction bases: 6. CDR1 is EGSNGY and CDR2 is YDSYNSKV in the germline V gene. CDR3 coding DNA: TGTGCCACCTGGGACTGGAACTATTATAAGAAACTCTTT. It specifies CATWDWNYYKKLF.

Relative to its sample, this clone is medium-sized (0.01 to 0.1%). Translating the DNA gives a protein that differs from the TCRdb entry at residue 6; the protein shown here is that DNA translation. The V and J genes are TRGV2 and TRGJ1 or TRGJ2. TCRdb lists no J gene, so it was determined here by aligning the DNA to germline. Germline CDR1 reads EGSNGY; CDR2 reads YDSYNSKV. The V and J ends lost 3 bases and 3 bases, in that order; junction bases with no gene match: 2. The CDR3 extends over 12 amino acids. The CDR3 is CATWDCYYKKLF. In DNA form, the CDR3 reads TGTGCCACCTGGGACTGTTATTATAAGAAACTCTTT.

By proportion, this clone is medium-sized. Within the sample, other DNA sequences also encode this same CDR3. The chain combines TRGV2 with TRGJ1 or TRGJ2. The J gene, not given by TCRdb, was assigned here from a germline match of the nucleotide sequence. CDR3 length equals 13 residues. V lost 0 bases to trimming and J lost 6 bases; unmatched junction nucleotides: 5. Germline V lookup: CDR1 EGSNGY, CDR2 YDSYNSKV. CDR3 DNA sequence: TGTGCCACCTGGGACGGGCGGAGTTATAAGAAACTCTTT. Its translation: CATWDGRSYKKLF.

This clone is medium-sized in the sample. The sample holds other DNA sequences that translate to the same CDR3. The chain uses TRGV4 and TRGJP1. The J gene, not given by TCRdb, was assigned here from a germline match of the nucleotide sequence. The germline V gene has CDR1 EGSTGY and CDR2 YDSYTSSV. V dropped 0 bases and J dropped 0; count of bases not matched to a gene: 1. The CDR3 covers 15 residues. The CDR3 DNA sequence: TGTGCCACCTGGGATGGGTATACCACTGGTTGGTTCAAGATATTT. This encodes CATWDGYTTGWFKIF.

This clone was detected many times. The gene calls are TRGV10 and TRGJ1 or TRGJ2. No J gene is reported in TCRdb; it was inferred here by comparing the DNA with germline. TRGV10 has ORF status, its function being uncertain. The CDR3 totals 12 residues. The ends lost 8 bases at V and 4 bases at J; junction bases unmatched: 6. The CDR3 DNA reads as TGTGCTGCGTGGGAGGGGTATTATAAGAAACTCTTT. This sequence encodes CAAWEGYYKKLF.

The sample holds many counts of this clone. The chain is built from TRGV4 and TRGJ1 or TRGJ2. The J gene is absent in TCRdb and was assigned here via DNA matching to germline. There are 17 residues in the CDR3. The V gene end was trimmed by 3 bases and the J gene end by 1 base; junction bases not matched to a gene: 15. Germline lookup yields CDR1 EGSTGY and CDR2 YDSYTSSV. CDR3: CATWDWSSLYNYYKKLF. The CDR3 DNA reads TGTGCCACCTGGGATTGGTCCTCTCTCTATAATTATTATAAGAAACTCTTT.

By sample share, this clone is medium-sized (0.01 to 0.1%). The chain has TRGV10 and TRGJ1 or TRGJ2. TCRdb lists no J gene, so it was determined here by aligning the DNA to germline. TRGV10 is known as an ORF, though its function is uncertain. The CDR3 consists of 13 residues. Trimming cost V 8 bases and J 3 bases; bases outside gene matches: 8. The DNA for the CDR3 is TGTGCTGCGTGGGAGGGACGTTATTATAAGAAACTCTTT. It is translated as CAAWEGRYYKKLF.

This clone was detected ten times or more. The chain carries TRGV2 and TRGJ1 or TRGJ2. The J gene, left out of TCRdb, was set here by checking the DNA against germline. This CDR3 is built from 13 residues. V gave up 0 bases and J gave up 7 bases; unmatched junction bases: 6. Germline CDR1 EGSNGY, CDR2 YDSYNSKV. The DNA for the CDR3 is TGTGCCACCTGGGACGGGCCGAAGTATAAGAAACTCTTT. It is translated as CATWDGPKYKKLF.

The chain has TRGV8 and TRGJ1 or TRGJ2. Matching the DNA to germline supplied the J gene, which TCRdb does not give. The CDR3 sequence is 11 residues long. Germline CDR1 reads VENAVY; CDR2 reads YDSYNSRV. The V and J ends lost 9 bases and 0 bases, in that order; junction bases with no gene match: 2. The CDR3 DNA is TGTGCCACCGGGAATTATTATAAGAAACTCTTT. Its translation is CATGNYYKKLF.

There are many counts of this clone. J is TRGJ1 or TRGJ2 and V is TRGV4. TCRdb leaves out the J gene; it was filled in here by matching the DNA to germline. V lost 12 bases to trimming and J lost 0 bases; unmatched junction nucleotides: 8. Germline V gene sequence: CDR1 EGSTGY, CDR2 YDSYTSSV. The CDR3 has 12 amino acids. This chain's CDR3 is CAGGMNYYKKLF. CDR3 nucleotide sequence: TGTGCCGGGGGGATGAATTATTATAAGAAACTCTTT.

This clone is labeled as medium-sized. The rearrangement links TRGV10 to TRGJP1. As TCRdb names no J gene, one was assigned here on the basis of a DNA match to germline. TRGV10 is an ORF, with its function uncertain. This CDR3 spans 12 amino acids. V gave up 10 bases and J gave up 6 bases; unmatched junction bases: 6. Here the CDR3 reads CAASRPGWFKIF. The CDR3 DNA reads TGTGCTGCGTCGCGGCCTGGTTGGTTCAAGATATTT.

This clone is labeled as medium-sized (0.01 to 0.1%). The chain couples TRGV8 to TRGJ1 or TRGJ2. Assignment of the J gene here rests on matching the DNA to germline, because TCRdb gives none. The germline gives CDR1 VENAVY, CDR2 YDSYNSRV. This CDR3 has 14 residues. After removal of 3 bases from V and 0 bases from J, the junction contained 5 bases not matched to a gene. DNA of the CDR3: TGTGCCACCTGGGATCCCAAGAATTATTATAAGAAACTCTTT. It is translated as CATWDPKNYYKKLF.

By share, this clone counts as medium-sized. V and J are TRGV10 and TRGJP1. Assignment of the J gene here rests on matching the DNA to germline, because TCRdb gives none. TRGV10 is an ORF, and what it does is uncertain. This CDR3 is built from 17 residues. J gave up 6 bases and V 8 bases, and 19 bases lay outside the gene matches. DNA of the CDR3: TGTGCTGCGTGGGATTATCGAAACGGCAGCGCTGGTTGGTTCAAGATATTT. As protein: CAAWDYRNGSAGWFKIF.

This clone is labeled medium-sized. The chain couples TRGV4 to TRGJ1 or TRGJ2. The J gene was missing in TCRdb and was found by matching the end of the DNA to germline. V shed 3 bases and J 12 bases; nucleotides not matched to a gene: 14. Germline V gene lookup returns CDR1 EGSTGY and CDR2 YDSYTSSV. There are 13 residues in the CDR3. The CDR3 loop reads CATWDPVLMRKLF. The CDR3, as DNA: TGTGCCACCTGGGATCCCGTATTAATGAGGAAACTCTTT.

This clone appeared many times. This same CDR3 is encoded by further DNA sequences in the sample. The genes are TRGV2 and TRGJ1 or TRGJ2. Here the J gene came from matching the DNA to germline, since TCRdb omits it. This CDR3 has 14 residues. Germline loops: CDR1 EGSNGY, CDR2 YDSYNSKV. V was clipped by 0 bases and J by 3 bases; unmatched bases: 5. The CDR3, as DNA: TGTGCCACCTGGGACGGGCCGCGTTATTATAAGAAACTCTTT. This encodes CATWDGPRYYKKLF.

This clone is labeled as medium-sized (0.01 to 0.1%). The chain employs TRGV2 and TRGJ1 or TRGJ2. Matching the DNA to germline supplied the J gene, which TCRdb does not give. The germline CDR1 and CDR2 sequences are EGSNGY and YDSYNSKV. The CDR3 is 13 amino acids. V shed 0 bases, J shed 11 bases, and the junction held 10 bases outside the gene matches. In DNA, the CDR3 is TGTGCCACCTGGGACGGGCCGCTTGTGGAGAAACTCTTT. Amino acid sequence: CATWDGPLVEKLF.

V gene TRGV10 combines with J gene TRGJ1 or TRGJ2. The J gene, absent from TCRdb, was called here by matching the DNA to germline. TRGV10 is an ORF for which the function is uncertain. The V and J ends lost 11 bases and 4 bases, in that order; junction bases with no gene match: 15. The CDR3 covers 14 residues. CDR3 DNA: TGTGCTGCGGGGGGGGGCTTTAAGTATTATAAGAAACTCTTT. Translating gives CAAGGGFKYYKKLF.

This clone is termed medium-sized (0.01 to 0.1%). CDR3 region: CAPCLGNWIKTF. The CDR3, as DNA: TGTGCCCCTTGTTTGGGCAATTGGATCAAGACGTTT. V gene TRGV2 combines with J gene TRGJP2. Germline matching of the DNA provided the J gene here, since TCRdb leaves it blank. Germline CDR1 and CDR2: EGSNGY and YDSYNSKV. V shed 12 bases and J 9 bases; nucleotides not matched to a gene: 13. The CDR3 has 12 amino acids.

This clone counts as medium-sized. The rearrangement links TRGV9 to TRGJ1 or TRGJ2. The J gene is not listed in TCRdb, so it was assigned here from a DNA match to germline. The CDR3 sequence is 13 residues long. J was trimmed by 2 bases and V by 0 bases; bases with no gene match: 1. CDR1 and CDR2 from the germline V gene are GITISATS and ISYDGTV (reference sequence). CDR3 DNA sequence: TGTGCCTTGTGGGAGGTGTATTATTATAAGAAACTCTTT. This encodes CALWEVYYYKKLF.